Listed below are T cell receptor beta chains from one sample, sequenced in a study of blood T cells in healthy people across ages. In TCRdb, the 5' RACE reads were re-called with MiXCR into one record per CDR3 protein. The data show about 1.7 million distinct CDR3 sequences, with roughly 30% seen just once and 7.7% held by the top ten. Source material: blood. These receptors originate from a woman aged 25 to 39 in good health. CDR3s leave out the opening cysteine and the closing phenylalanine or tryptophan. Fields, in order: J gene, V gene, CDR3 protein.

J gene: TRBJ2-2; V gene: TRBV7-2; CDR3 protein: ASSRGLAGSLPNTGELF
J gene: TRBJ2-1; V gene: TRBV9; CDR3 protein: ASSVGSGNYNEQF
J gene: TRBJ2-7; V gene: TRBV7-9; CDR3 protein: ASSSRQGKSYEQY
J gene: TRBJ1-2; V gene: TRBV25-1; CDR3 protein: ASSAFSGQTLNYGYT
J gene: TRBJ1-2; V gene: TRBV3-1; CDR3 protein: ASSQDTRGNYGYT
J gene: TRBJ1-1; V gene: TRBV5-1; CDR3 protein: ASSFRRDRMNTEAF
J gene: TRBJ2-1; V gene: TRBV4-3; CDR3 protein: ASSRAGPSPHEQF
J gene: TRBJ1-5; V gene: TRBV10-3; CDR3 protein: AISEDRAGNQPQH
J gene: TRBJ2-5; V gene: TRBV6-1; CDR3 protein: ASSEARRVETQY
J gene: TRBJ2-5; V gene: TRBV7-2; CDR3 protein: ASSPGVAGEGETQY
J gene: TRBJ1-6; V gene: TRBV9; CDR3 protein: ASSLTGSGSPLH
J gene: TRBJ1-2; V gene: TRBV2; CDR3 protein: ACRADRDSNYGYT
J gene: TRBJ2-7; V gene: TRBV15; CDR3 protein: ATSRDFVPIHEQY
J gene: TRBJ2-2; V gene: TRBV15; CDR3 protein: ATTDRFSFTNTGELF
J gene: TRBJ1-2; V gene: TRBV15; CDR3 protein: ATIGRGEDYGYT
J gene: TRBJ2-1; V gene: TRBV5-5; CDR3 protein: ASSLEWSPNEQF
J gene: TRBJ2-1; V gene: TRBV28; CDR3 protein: ASKLAGGRNEQF
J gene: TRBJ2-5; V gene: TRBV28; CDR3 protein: ASSSQRGYQETQY
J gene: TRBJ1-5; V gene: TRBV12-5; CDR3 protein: ASGRTGGGVQPQH
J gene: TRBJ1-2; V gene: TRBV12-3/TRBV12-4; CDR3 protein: ATRRSGSNYGYT
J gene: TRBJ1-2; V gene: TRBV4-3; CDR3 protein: ASSQTGMGGYT
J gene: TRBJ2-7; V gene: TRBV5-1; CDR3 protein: ASSYTGGTGEQY
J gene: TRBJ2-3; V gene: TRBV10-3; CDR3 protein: AISESSGSGADTQY
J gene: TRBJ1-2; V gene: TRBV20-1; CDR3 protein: SARDHRALGGYT
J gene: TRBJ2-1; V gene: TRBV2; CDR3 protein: ASSPFRSYNEQF
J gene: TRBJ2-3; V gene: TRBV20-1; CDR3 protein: SARDSGGPLDTQY
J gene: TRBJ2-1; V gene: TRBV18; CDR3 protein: ASSPTSGGENEQF
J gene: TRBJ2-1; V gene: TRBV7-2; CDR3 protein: ASSLGLERF
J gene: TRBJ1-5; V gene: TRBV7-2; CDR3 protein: ASSLGSGNSNQPQH
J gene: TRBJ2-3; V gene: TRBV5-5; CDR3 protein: ASSLLPAADTQY
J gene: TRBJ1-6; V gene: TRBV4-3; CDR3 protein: ASSQDPRDSPLH
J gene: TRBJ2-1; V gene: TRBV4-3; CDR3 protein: ASSQGRVDEQF
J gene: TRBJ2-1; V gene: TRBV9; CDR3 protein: ASMKGAIDNEQF
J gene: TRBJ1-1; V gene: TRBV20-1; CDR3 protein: SARSPGTGVTEAF
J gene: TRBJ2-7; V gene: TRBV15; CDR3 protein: ATSRSRDRVYEQY
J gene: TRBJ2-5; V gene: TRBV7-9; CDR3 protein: ASSLDLSGVWTQY
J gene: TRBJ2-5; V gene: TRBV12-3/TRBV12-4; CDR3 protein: ASSLTSGRPGRETQY
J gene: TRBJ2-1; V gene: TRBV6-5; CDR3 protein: ASSSPGTGYDEQF
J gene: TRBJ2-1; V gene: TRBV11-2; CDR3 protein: ASSLARTSPQQF
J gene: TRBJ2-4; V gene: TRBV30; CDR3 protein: AGTQHSKNIQY
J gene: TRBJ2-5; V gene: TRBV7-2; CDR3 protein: ASSDQGRLSQETQY
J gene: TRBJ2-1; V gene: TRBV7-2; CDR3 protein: ASSLRLRGGQDEQF
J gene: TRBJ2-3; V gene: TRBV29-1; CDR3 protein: SVARGTSGTDTQY
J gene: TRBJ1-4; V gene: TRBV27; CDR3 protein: ASSLAWANEKLF
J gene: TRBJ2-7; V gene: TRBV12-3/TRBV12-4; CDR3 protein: ASSLADSSYEQY
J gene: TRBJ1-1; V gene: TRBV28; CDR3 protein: ACGGERQATEAF